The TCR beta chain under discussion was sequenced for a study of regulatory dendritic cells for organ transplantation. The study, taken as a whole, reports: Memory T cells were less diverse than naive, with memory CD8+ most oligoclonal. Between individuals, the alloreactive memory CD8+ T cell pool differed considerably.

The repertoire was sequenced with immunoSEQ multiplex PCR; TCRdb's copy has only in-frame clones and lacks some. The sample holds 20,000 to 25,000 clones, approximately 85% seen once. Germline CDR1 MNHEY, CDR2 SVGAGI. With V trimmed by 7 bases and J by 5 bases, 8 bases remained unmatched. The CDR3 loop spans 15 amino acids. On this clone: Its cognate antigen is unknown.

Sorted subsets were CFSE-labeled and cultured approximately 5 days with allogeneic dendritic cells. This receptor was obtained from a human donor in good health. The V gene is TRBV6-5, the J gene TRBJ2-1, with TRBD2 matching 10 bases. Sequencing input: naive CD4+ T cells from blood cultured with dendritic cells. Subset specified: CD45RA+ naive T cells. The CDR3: CASTLRTSGNNEQFF. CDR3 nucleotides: TGTGCCAGCACCCTAAGGACTAGCGGTAACAATGAGCAGTTCTTC.